This T cell receptor beta chain was obtained from a study of CD8 T cell repertoires and HIV-1 epitope variants. Study-wide background: Cultures ran around nine days, with IL-2, IL-7 and IL-15 added on days 3 and 7.

TCRdb's table, derived via immunoSEQ multiplex PCR, lists solely in-frame clones and lacks some. This sample has some 5,900 clones; 65% occur once, and the top ten carry about 44%. The CDR3 sequence is 16 residues long. The V gene lost 0 bases and the J gene lost 5 bases, with 15 bases spanning the gap. Per the germline V gene, CDR1 is SGHNT and CDR2 is YYREEE (reference sequence). In the case of this clone: Its matching antigen is unknown.

Findings of the study overall: Of 8 or 9 antigen-specific beta clonotypes, more than five appeared to cross-react with escape variants.

The V gene is TRBV5-4, the J gene TRBJ2-1; possibly TRBD1 or TRBD2 for D (6 bases each). Material for sequencing was cultured CD8+ T cells derived from PBMCs. The clonotype comes from a male donor with HIV. The CDR3 region is CASSLVVGGRDNEQFF. The CDR3 bases are TGTGCCAGCAGCTTGGTAGTGGGGGGCCGGGACAATGAGCAGTTCTTC.